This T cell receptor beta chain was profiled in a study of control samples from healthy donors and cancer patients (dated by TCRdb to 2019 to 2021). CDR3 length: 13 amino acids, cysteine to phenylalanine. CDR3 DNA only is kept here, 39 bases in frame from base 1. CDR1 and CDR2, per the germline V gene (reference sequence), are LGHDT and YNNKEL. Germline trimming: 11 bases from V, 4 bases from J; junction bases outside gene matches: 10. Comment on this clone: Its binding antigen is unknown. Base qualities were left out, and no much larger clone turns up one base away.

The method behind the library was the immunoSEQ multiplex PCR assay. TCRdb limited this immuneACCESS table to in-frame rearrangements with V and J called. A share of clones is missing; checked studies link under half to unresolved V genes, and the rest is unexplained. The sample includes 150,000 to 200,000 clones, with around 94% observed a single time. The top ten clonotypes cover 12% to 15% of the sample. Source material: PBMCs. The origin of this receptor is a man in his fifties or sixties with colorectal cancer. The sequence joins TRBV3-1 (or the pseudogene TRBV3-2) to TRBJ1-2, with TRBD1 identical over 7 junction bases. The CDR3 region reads CAVRGPPGYGYTF. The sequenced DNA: TGTGCCGTGAGGGGGCCCCCCGGCTATGGCTACACCTTC.